The 31 T cell receptor beta chains below were found in one sample sequenced in a study of shared clonotypes between healthy human individuals. Here immunoSEQ multiplex PCR was the method, and the copy in TCRdb shows in-frame clones only, minus some. Of about 2.3 million clones in the sample, 93% were seen once. The sequencing sample was made of naive CD4+ T cells from PBMCs. The subset denotes: CD45RA+ positively selected. These receptors originate from a man aged 18 to 29 in good health. Some clones in this sample may be carry-over from other donors' samples.

A word on this clone: Other DNA sequences of this sample code for an identical CDR3. The CDR3 loop is CASSLSGLGNQPQHF. The CDR3 DNA follows: TGTGCCAGCAGTTTGTCAGGGCTCGGAAATCAGCCCCAGCATTTT. The chain is built from TRBV28 and TRBJ1-5; D possibly corresponds to TRBD1 (5 bases). The V gene lost 3 bases and the J gene lost 4 bases, with 13 bases spanning the gap. Germline lookup yields CDR1 MDHEN and CDR2 SYDVKM. The CDR3 spans 15 residues.

CDR3 sequence: CSVVDRVDEQYF. DNA of the CDR3: TGCAGCGTGGTAGACAGGGTCGACGAGCAGTACTTC. This chain joins TRBV29-1 and TRBJ2-7; 7 nucleotides line up with TRBD1. CDR1 and CDR2 (germline): SQVTM, ANQGSEA. There are 12 residues in the CDR3. V gave up 6 bases and J gave up 5 bases; unmatched junction bases: 7.

The chain uses TRBV6-1 and TRBJ2-2, with 13 bases lining up with TRBD2. With V trimmed by 3 bases and J by 6 bases, 4 bases remained unmatched. This CDR3 spans 16 amino acids. CDR1 is MNHNS and CDR2 is SASEGT in the germline V gene. The CDR3 spells CASSETSGRFAGELFF. The DNA for the CDR3 is TGTGCCAGCAGTGAGACTAGCGGGAGGTTCGCCGGGGAGCTGTTTTTT.

This chain joins TRBV5-1 and TRBJ2-5; D not resolved. Trimming removed 0 bases from V and 5 bases from J, with 14 bases in between. Germline CDR1 is SGHRS and CDR2 is YFSETQ. This CDR3 has 15 residues. CDR3 DNA: TGCGCCAGCAGCTTGGATGGGCAGCGCCGGGAGACCCAGTACTTC. Protein product: CASSLDGQRRETQYF.

The chain uses TRBV10-3 and TRBJ1-2, with D unclear. Germline V CDR1 and CDR2: ENHRY, SYGVKD. This CDR3 is built from 12 residues. Deletions cut 4 bases from V and 7 bases from J, with 10 bases between. The CDR3: CAISVEGPGYTF. The CDR3 DNA reads as TGTGCCATCAGTGTTGAGGGTCCTGGCTACACCTTC.

The sample holds a few counts of this clone. This specimen includes other DNA sequences encoding the same CDR3. This chain uses TRBV2 with TRBJ2-7; D is ambiguous. Germline assignment: CDR1 SNHLY and CDR2 FYNNEI. CDR3 length: 11 amino acids. The V gene lost 7 bases and the J gene lost 1 base, with 5 bases spanning the gap. The DNA for the CDR3 is TGTGCCAGCACCCGGTCCTACGAGCAGTACTTC. It yields the protein CASTRSYEQYF.

V gene TRBV4-1 combines with J gene TRBJ2-3; TRBD2 agrees at 10 bases. The junction had 4 bases not matched to a gene; V was cut back by 1 base and J by 6 bases. Per the germline V gene, CDR1 is MGHRA and CDR2 is YSYEKL. The CDR3 loop spans 15 amino acids. The CDR3 DNA sequence: TGCGCCAGCAGCCAAGTAGCGGGAGGTAGGGATACGCAGTATTTT. Protein product: CASSQVAGGRDTQYF.

V and J are TRBV7-2 and TRBJ1-5; D gene uncertain. CDR1 and CDR2 (germline): SGHTA, FQGNSA. The length of the CDR3 is 16 residues. Deletions cut 1 base from V and 2 bases from J, with 12 bases between. The CDR3 bases are TGTGCCAGCAGCTTAGGGGTGTCGGATGGCAATCAGCCCCAGCATTTT. Protein sequence: CASSLGVSDGNQPQHF.

V and J are TRBV7-2 and TRBJ1-2; TRBD1 might be the D (5 bases). V lost 3 bases, J lost 6 bases, and 11 bases lay in between. CDR3 length: 13 amino acids. The germline gives CDR1 SGHTA, CDR2 FQGNSA. DNA for the CDR3: TGTGCCAGCAGCTTCCGGGACTTCCATGGCTACACCTTC. It yields the protein CASSFRDFHGYTF.

V gene TRBV9 combines with J gene TRBJ1-4, with a tentative D call TRBD1 (5 bases). V was shortened by 0 bases and J by 7 bases, with 16 bases between the two germline ends. The CDR3 runs to 16 residues. CDR1 and CDR2 (germline): SGDLS, YYNGEE. CDR3 in DNA: TGTGCCAGCAGCGTAGCTCCCGGGGCCACTCTTGAAAAACTGTTTTTT. Residues: CASSVAPGATLEKLFF.

The rearrangement links TRBV19 to TRBJ1-5; the match to TRBD1 covers 8 bases. From germline, CDR1 is LNHDA and CDR2 SQIVND (reference sequence). Trimming cost V 10 bases and J 7 bases; bases outside gene matches: 9. The CDR3 is 13 residues long. CDR3 coding DNA: TGTGCCACGGAACAGGGGGGGTCCCAGCCCCAGCATTTT. Its translation is CATEQGGSQPQHF.

The chain employs TRBV7-8 and TRBJ1-1, with TRBD1 as a possible D gene (6 bases). Trimming took off 6 bases at V and 1 base at J, with 9 bases between the two ends. The CDR3 runs 13 residues. Looked up from germline, CDR1 is SGHVS and CDR2 is FQNEAQ. The CDR3 coding sequence is TGTGCCAGCAGGCTAGGGGGGAACACTGAAGCTTTCTTT. Its protein is CASRLGGNTEAFF. The variable domain in full, completed from reference TRBV7-8 and TRBJ1-1, reads GAGVSQSPRYKVAKRGQDVALRCDPISGHVSLFWYQQALGQGPEFLTYFQNEAQLDKSGLPSDRFFAERPEGSVSTLKIQRTQQEDSAVYLCASRLGGNTEAFFGQGTRLTVV.

The CDR3 DNA follows: TGCGCCAGCAGCTTCTTAGGACAGGGCACAGATACGCAGTATTTT. It encodes CASSFLGQGTDTQYF. This chain joins TRBV5-1 and TRBJ2-3; 7 positions agree with TRBD1. This CDR3 has 15 amino acids. Germline CDR1 reads SGHRS; CDR2 reads YFSETQ. J lost 1 base, V lost 2 bases, and 4 bases had no gene match.

The chain links TRBV27 to TRBJ2-2; D might be TRBD1 (5 bases). This CDR3 region has 16 residues. From germline, CDR1 is MNHEY and CDR2 SMNVEV (reference sequence). The ends were cut back, 9 bases at V and 6 bases at J, with 23 bases in the middle. This CDR3 is CASCKMVARGPGELFF. In DNA form, the CDR3 reads TGTGCCAGTTGTAAGATGGTCGCTAGGGGCCCCGGGGAGCTGTTTTTT.

The sample holds one count of this clone. The chain carries TRBV4-2 and TRBJ2-5; D remains unclear. The V gene's germline CDR1 is LGHNA and CDR2 YNFKEQ. Between the trimmed V and J ends, which lost 2 bases and 4 bases, there was a span of 11 bases. This CDR3 has 14 amino acids. As DNA, the CDR3 is TGTGCCAGCAGCCAATCTGAACTCGGAGAGACCCAGTACTTC. Its protein is CASSQSELGETQYF.

The V call is TRBV2, the J call TRBJ1-1; D gene unclear. Trimming took 10 bases from V and 1 from J, leaving 7 bases between them. Germline V gene sequence: CDR1 SNHLY, CDR2 FYNNEI. The CDR3 is 11 residues long. CDR3 nucleotides: TGTGCCACGTCCGAGAACACTGAAGCTTTCTTT. As protein: CATSENTEAFF. The full variable domain, in which reference TRBV2 and TRBJ1-1 provide the parts outside the CDR3, is EPEVTQTPSHQVTQMGQEVILRCVPISNHLYFYWYRQILGQKVEFLVSFYNNEISEKSEIFDDQFSVERPDGSNFTLKIRSTKLEDSAMYFCATSENTEAFFGQGTRLTVV.

The CDR3 sequence is CSVEWTRGGELFF. The CDR3 nucleotides are TGCAGCGTTGAATGGACTAGAGGCGGGGAGCTGTTTTTT. The chain combines TRBV29-1 with TRBJ2-2, with TRBD2 identical over 7 bases. The V segment lost 2 bases and the J segment 7 bases; nucleotides outside the gene matches: 4. The V gene's germline CDR1 is SQVTM and CDR2 ANQGSEA. The CDR3 is 13 amino acids.

The chain couples TRBV14 to TRBJ2-7; 13 bases are shared with TRBD2. The CDR3 totals 17 residues. Unmatched junction bases numbered 7, after V lost 2 bases and J lost 3 bases. Per germline, CDR1 SGHDN and CDR2 FVKESK. This CDR3 reads CASSQRKGLAGSYEQYF. The CDR3 DNA reads TGTGCCAGCAGCCAACGAAAGGGACTAGCGGGAAGCTACGAGCAGTACTTC.

The chain joins TRBV30 to TRBJ2-1; TRBD1 matches 7 bases. CDR3 length: 18 residues. V lost 3 bases and J lost 2; bases outside the gene matches: 16. The V gene's germline CDR1 is GTSNPN and CDR2 SVGIG (reference sequence). CDR3 sequence: CAWRSTGSPGLTYNEQFF. The DNA for the CDR3 is TGTGCCTGGAGGTCGACAGGGAGCCCCGGACTGACCTACAATGAGCAGTTCTTC. Full variable domain (outside the CDR3, taken from reference TRBV30 and TRBJ2-1): SQTIHQWPATLVQPVGSPLSLECTVEGTSNPNLYWYRQAAGRGLQLLFYSVGIGQISSEVPQNLSASRPQDRQFILSSKKLLLSDSGFYLCAWRSTGSPGLTYNEQFFGPGTRLTVL.

The rearrangement joins TRBV11-2 to TRBJ2-5; D may match TRBD1 or TRBD2 (6 bases each). Germline CDR1 is SGHAT and CDR2 is FQNNGV. This CDR3 is built from 11 residues. Trimming took off 10 bases at V and 4 bases at J, with 10 bases between the two ends. CDR3: CAIGGGETQYF. As DNA, the CDR3 is TGTGCCATTGGAGGGGGAGAGACCCAGTACTTC.

The chain recombines TRBV28 with TRBJ2-7; D is ambiguous. Trimming shortened V by 7 bases and J by 7 bases, and 11 bases separated the two germline ends. CDR1 MDHEN and CDR2 SYDVKM come from the germline V gene. The CDR3 consists of 11 residues. The CDR3 here is CASTTLGEQYF. The CDR3 coding sequence is TGTGCCAGCACGACTTTAGGTGAGCAGTACTTC.

This rearrangement joins TRBV27 to TRBJ2-1; no clear D gene. The V end lost 5 bases, the J end lost 0 bases, and 11 bases lay between the germline ends. Per germline, CDR1 MNHEY and CDR2 SMNVEV (reference sequence). This CDR3 comprises 15 residues. CDR3 loop: CASSGSVSSYNEQFF. DNA of the CDR3: TGTGCCAGCAGTGGAAGCGTGAGCTCCTACAATGAGCAGTTCTTC.

This rearrangement joins TRBV11-2 to TRBJ2-7, with 10 bases aligning to TRBD2. Germline-derived CDR1 and CDR2 are SGHAT and FQNNGV. The CDR3 loop spans 13 amino acids. The junction had 9 bases not matched to a gene; V was cut back by 10 bases and J by 6 bases. The DNA for the CDR3 is TGTGCCACCGGGCTAGCGGGGGCCGCCGAGCAGTACTTC. It codes for CATGLAGAAEQYF.

This chain joins TRBV29-1 and TRBJ1-2; D perhaps matches TRBD1 (5 bases). Per germline, CDR1 SQVTM and CDR2 ANQGSEA. V was pared by 4 bases and J by 0 bases, with 18 bases between. The CDR3 is 16 residues long. The CDR3 reads CSVVRAGNLANYGYTF. As DNA, the CDR3 is TGCAGCGTTGTTCGGGCAGGGAATTTAGCTAACTATGGCTACACCTTC. The full variable domain, its missing parts supplied by reference TRBV29-1 and TRBJ1-2, is SAVISQKPSRDICQRGTSLTIQCQVDSQVTMMFWYRQQPGQSLTLIATANQGSEATYESGFVIDKFPISRPNLTFSTLTVSNMSPEDSSIYLCSVVRAGNLANYGYTFGSGTRLTVV.

The rearrangement links TRBV10-3 to TRBJ2-7, with TRBD2 identical over 11 bases. In germline, CDR1 is ENHRY, CDR2 SYGVKD. J gave up 3 bases and V 6 bases, and 4 bases lay outside the gene matches. The CDR3 loop spans 14 amino acids. CDR3 DNA sequence: TGTGCCATCAGACCTAGCGGGAGGCTCTACGAGCAGTACTTC. It codes for CAIRPSGRLYEQYF.

The chain employs TRBV5-6 and TRBJ1-3, with 10 bases lining up with TRBD1. With V trimmed by 3 bases and J by 3 bases, 6 bases remained unmatched. CDR1 and CDR2 (germline): SGHDT, YYEEEE. This CDR3 spans 16 amino acids. In DNA form, the CDR3 reads TGTGCCAGCAGCTGGGCCCGGGACAGGGGTGGAAACACCATATATTTT. Translated, it gives CASSWARDRGGNTIYF. Combining the CDR3 with reference TRBV5-6 and TRBJ1-3 gives the whole variable domain DAGVTQSPTHLIKTRGQQVTLRCSPKSGHDTVSWYQQALGQGPQFIFQYYEEEERQRGNFPDRFSGHQFPNYSSELNVNALLLGDSALYLCASSWARDRGGNTIYFGEGSWLTVV.

The V gene is TRBV5-1, the J gene TRBJ2-4; the D gene is possibly TRBD2 (6 bases). Trimming pared 3 bases from V and 6 bases from J, leaving 16 bases between. The length of the CDR3 is 15 residues. CDR1 is SGHRS and CDR2 is YFSETQ in the germline V gene. The CDR3 sequence is CASSSRMGLLNIQYF. The CDR3 nucleotides read TGCGCCAGCAGCTCCCGGATGGGACTCTTAAACATTCAGTACTTC.

The V call is TRBV7-2, the J call TRBJ2-3; D is perhaps TRBD1 (5 bases). The CDR3 length is 14 residues. V was shortened by 5 bases and J by 0 bases, with 9 bases between the two germline ends. The germline CDR1 and CDR2 sequences are SGHTA and FQGNSA. Here the CDR3 DNA reads TGTGCCAGCAGCGACAGTATTAGCACAGATACGCAGTATTTT. This encodes CASSDSISTDTQYF.

On this clone: The sample contains more than one DNA sequence encoding this CDR3. The chain is built from TRBV5-1 and TRBJ2-3; D possibly uses TRBD1 or TRBD2 (5 bases each). The V end was cut by 1 base, the J end by 3 bases, with 9 bases between. Per germline, CDR1 SGHRS and CDR2 YFSETQ. This CDR3 has 14 residues. The chain's CDR3 is CASSLSGGTDTQYF. The CDR3 DNA reads TGCGCCAGCAGCTTGAGTGGGGGTACAGATACGCAGTATTTT.

V and J are TRBV28 and TRBJ1-1; D is possibly TRBD1 (6 bases). The CDR3 is made up of 17 amino acids. The V end was cut by 6 bases, the J end by 1 base, with 21 bases between. Germline assignment: CDR1 MDHEN and CDR2 SYDVKM. This CDR3 is CASSFGGNRARNTEAFF. As DNA, the CDR3 is TGTGCCAGCAGCTTTGGGGGAAACAGGGCGAGGAACACTGAAGCTTTCTTT.

Of note for this clone: The same CDR3 also results from other DNA sequences found in this sample. The J gene is TRBJ1-1, the V gene TRBV5-1, with TRBD1 identical over 8 bases. CDR3 length equals 14 residues. Germline-derived CDR1 and CDR2 are SGHRS and YFSETQ. Trimming at V came to 4 bases and at J to 1 base, leaving 3 bases not matched to a gene. The CDR3 region is CASSLDRANTEAFF. The CDR3 bases are TGCGCCAGCAGCCTGGACAGGGCGAACACTGAAGCTTTCTTT.